A selection of T cell receptor beta chains follows, all from one sample in a study of shared clonotypes between healthy human individuals. The assay was immunoSEQ multiplex PCR, and TCRdb's table has in-frame clones only and misses some. Altogether hundreds of thousands of clones are present, 80% to 95% being singletons, with the ten largest covering around 24%. The source material was naive CD8+ T cells sorted from blood. The receptors originated from a man between 25 and 39 years old in good health. Each CDR3 is given with its conserved first and last residue. The order of the fields is clone size, J gene, V gene, D gene, CDR3 DNA, CDR3 protein. A D gene is named only where the DNA matches it firmly. Expanded clones are given a class, and other clones once, few, many or no size at all.

abundance: .
j_gene: TRBJ2-1
v_gene: TRBV5-1
d_gene: TRBD2
CDR3nt: TGCGCCAGCAGCCCCCTAGCGGAAGGAATCGCCTCCTACAATGAGCAGTTCTTC
CDR3aa: CASSPLAEGIASYNEQFF

abundance: .
j_gene: TRBJ1-1
v_gene: TRBV19
d_gene: .
CDR3nt: TGTGCCAGTAGCGTCAGGGTGGACGCTGAAGCTTTCTTT
CDR3aa: CASSVRVDAEAFF

abundance: .
j_gene: TRBJ1-1
v_gene: TRBV5-1
d_gene: .
CDR3nt: TGCGCCAGCAACCCCTGGGGGGACATGAACACTGAAGCTTTCTTT
CDR3aa: CASNPWGDMNTEAFF

abundance: .
j_gene: TRBJ1-5
v_gene: TRBV7-9
d_gene: .
CDR3nt: TGTGCCAGCAGCCCTGGGACACTACATCAGCCCCAGCATTTT
CDR3aa: CASSPGTLHQPQHF

abundance: .
j_gene: TRBJ1-2
v_gene: TRBV21-1
d_gene: .
CDR3nt: TGTGCCAGCAGCTATACCCAAGGCTACACCTTC
CDR3aa: CASSYTQGYTF

abundance: .
j_gene: TRBJ2-1
v_gene: TRBV7-9
d_gene: TRBD1
CDR3nt: TGTGCCAGCAGCTTAGTGGGACAGGGGGTATACAATGAGCAGTTCTTC
CDR3aa: CASSLVGQGVYNEQFF

abundance: .
j_gene: TRBJ2-7
v_gene: TRBV7-9
d_gene: TRBD2
CDR3nt: TGTGCCAGCAGCCCAAGCGGGATATACGAGCAGTACTTC
CDR3aa: CASSPSGIYEQYF

abundance: once
j_gene: TRBJ2-7
v_gene: TRBV9
d_gene: TRBD2
CDR3nt: TGTGCCAGCAGCCCCATGACTAGCGGGAGGGCCGACGAGCAGTACTTC
CDR3aa: CASSPMTSGRADEQYF

abundance: .
j_gene: TRBJ2-7
v_gene: TRBV27
d_gene: TRBD2
CDR3nt: TGTGCCAGCAGTTCCCCTAGCGGATCTTACTCCTACGAGCAGTACTTC
CDR3aa: CASSSPSGSYSYEQYF

abundance: .
j_gene: TRBJ2-7
v_gene: TRBV6-4
d_gene: TRBD2
CDR3nt: TGTGCCAGCAGCCCCAAGCGGGACTCCTACGAGCAGTACTTC
CDR3aa: CASSPKRDSYEQYF

abundance: .
j_gene: TRBJ2-7
v_gene: TRBV7-9
d_gene: .
CDR3nt: TGTGCCAGCAGCTTAGTGGCTCAGGGACACTACGAGCAGTACTTC
CDR3aa: CASSLVAQGHYEQYF

abundance: .
j_gene: TRBJ2-7
v_gene: TRBV18
d_gene: .
CDR3nt: TGTGCCAGCTCACCACTATCCTGGGACGAGCAGTACTTC
CDR3aa: CASSPLSWDEQYF

abundance: .
j_gene: TRBJ2-3
v_gene: TRBV18
d_gene: .
CDR3nt: TGTGCCAGCTCACCTGGATCCAATACGCAGTATTTT
CDR3aa: CASSPGSNTQYF

abundance: .
j_gene: TRBJ2-7
v_gene: TRBV10-1
d_gene: TRBD1
CDR3nt: TGCGCCAGCAGTGAGTCGAAGGACAGGGGGGACGAGCAGTACTTC
CDR3aa: CASSESKDRGDEQYF

abundance: .
j_gene: TRBJ1-4
v_gene: TRBV27
d_gene: .
CDR3nt: TGTGCCAGCAGTTTACGTAGGAGAAATGAAAAACTGTTTTTT
CDR3aa: CASSLRRRNEKLFF

abundance: .
j_gene: TRBJ1-1
v_gene: TRBV27
d_gene: .
CDR3nt: TGTGCCAGCTCCGGGGCCACTGAAGCTTTCTTT
CDR3aa: CASSGATEAFF

abundance: .
j_gene: TRBJ2-7
v_gene: TRBV27
d_gene: .
CDR3nt: TGTGCCAGCAGTTTACGGCAGGGAAGCTACGAGCAGTACTTC
CDR3aa: CASSLRQGSYEQYF

abundance: .
j_gene: TRBJ2-3
v_gene: TRBV10-3
d_gene: TRBD1
CDR3nt: TGTGCCATCAGTGGTGGGACAGGGTTCCCAGATACGCAGTATTTT
CDR3aa: CAISGGTGFPDTQYF

abundance: .
j_gene: TRBJ2-7
v_gene: TRBV19
d_gene: TRBD2
CDR3nt: TGTGCCAGTAGTATGGTACCTAGCGGGATATACGAGCAGTACTTC
CDR3aa: CASSMVPSGIYEQYF

abundance: once
j_gene: TRBJ2-7
v_gene: TRBV5-1
d_gene: .
CDR3nt: TGCGCCAGTAGCTCCCCCTCCGGGACAACCTCCTACGAGCAGTACTTC
CDR3aa: CASSSPSGTTSYEQYF

abundance: .
j_gene: TRBJ2-1
v_gene: TRBV2
d_gene: TRBD2
CDR3nt: TGTGCCAGCAGTGCGGGCGGGAGGGCCTACAATGAGCAGTTCTTC
CDR3aa: CASSAGGRAYNEQFF

abundance: .
j_gene: TRBJ2-5
v_gene: TRBV9
d_gene: .
CDR3nt: TGTGCCAGCAGCGTAGGGGGCCAGCAAGAGACCCAGTACTTC
CDR3aa: CASSVGGQQETQYF

abundance: .
j_gene: TRBJ2-3
v_gene: TRBV7-2
d_gene: TRBD2
CDR3nt: TGTGCCAGCAGACGGACTAGCGGGAGGTCAGATACGCAGTATTTT
CDR3aa: CASRRTSGRSDTQYF

abundance: .
j_gene: TRBJ2-2
v_gene: TRBV11-2
d_gene: TRBD1
CDR3nt: TGTGCCTTACCCCAAACCGGGACAGTATCTTACACCGGGGAGCTGTTTTTT
CDR3aa: CALPQTGTVSYTGELFF

abundance: .
j_gene: TRBJ2-1
v_gene: TRBV6-1
d_gene: TRBD2
CDR3nt: TGTGCCAGCAGTGATCTAGCGGGAGTCTCCTACAATGAGCAGTTCTTC
CDR3aa: CASSDLAGVSYNEQFF

abundance: .
j_gene: TRBJ2-2
v_gene: TRBV28
d_gene: TRBD2
CDR3nt: TGTGCCAGCAAGGGAATAGCGGGAGTCGGGGAGCTGTTTTTT
CDR3aa: CASKGIAGVGELFF

abundance: .
j_gene: TRBJ1-5
v_gene: TRBV6-1
d_gene: .
CDR3nt: TGTGCCAGCAGTGAAGGAACGGATAGCAATCAGCCCCAGCATTTT
CDR3aa: CASSEGTDSNQPQHF

abundance: .
j_gene: TRBJ2-7
v_gene: TRBV9
d_gene: .
CDR3nt: TGTGCCAGCAGCGTATTAGACGGGCCCTTGTACGAGCAGTACTTC
CDR3aa: CASSVLDGPLYEQYF

abundance: .
j_gene: TRBJ2-7
v_gene: TRBV28
d_gene: .
CDR3nt: TGTGCCAGCAGCCCCTTGTTCGCCCCCTACGAGCAGTACTTC
CDR3aa: CASSPLFAPYEQYF

abundance: .
j_gene: TRBJ2-3
v_gene: TRBV27
d_gene: .
CDR3nt: TGTGCCAGCAGTTTGCTAGGCACAGATACGCAGTATTTT
CDR3aa: CASSLLGTDTQYF

abundance: .
j_gene: TRBJ1-2
v_gene: TRBV27
d_gene: .
CDR3nt: TGTGCCAGCAGTCCCAGGTTAGGGCCCTCCGAGGGTTATGGCTACACCTTC
CDR3aa: CASSPRLGPSEGYGYTF

abundance: .
j_gene: TRBJ2-1
v_gene: TRBV27
d_gene: .
CDR3nt: TGTGCCAGCAGTTTACGGCTTCGGGGTGAGCAGTTCTTC
CDR3aa: CASSLRLRGEQFF

abundance: .
j_gene: TRBJ1-1
v_gene: TRBV28
d_gene: .
CDR3nt: TGTGCCAGCAGTTTATGGCAAAGCCTTAGCATGAACACTGAAGCTTTCTTT
CDR3aa: CASSLWQSLSMNTEAFF

abundance: once
j_gene: TRBJ2-1
v_gene: TRBV27
d_gene: TRBD2
CDR3nt: TGTGCCAGCAATCCGGGACTAGCCTACAATGAGCAGTTCTTC
CDR3aa: CASNPGLAYNEQFF

abundance: .
j_gene: TRBJ1-1
v_gene: TRBV5-4
d_gene: .
CDR3nt: TGTGCCAGCAGCTTGAATGACCCCACTGAAGCTTTCTTT
CDR3aa: CASSLNDPTEAFF

abundance: .
j_gene: TRBJ2-7
v_gene: TRBV6-5
d_gene: .
CDR3nt: TGTGCCAGCAGTTACTCGGCTGAAGGGTGGAACGAGCAGTACTTC
CDR3aa: CASSYSAEGWNEQYF

abundance: .
j_gene: TRBJ2-1
v_gene: TRBV28
d_gene: TRBD2
CDR3nt: TGTGCCAGCAGTTTATCGGTAGCGGGAGCCAATGAGCAGTTCTTC
CDR3aa: CASSLSVAGANEQFF

abundance: .
j_gene: TRBJ1-3
v_gene: TRBV20-1
d_gene: .
CDR3nt: TGCAGTGCTAGTACTGGAAACACCATATATTTT
CDR3aa: CSASTGNTIYF

abundance: .
j_gene: TRBJ2-7
v_gene: TRBV7-9
d_gene: .
CDR3nt: TGTGCCAGCAGCTTAAACGGGGGCTACGAGCAGTACTTC
CDR3aa: CASSLNGGYEQYF

abundance: .
j_gene: TRBJ2-1
v_gene: TRBV7-2
d_gene: .
CDR3nt: TGTGCCAGCAGCTGGCAGGGAGTTGAGCAGTTCTTC
CDR3aa: CASSWQGVEQFF

abundance: .
j_gene: TRBJ2-7
v_gene: TRBV5-1
d_gene: TRBD2
CDR3nt: TGCGCCAGCAGCTTCGGGACTAGCGGGATGGAGCAGTACTTC
CDR3aa: CASSFGTSGMEQYF

abundance: .
j_gene: TRBJ2-5
v_gene: TRBV11-2
d_gene: TRBD2
CDR3nt: TGTGCCAGCACCGGACTAGCGGAGAACCAAGAGACCCAGTACTTC
CDR3aa: CASTGLAENQETQYF

abundance: .
j_gene: TRBJ2-6
v_gene: TRBV5-6
d_gene: .
CDR3nt: TGTGCCAGCAGCAAGAGGGCAGGGGGGACCCGGGTCTTGGCCAACGTCCTGACTTTC
CDR3aa: CASSKRAGGTRVLANVLTF

abundance: .
j_gene: TRBJ2-7
v_gene: TRBV13
d_gene: TRBD2
CDR3nt: TGTGCCAGCAGTTTAGAAGGACTAGCCGACTACGAGCAGTACTTC
CDR3aa: CASSLEGLADYEQYF

abundance: .
j_gene: TRBJ2-7
v_gene: TRBV7-2
d_gene: TRBD2
CDR3nt: TGTGCCAGCAGCTTAGGCCTAGCGGGAGCCTACGAGCAGTACTTC
CDR3aa: CASSLGLAGAYEQYF

abundance: .
j_gene: TRBJ2-7
v_gene: TRBV18
d_gene: .
CDR3nt: TGTGCCAGCTCACCACCGAACCTGTACGAGCAGTACTTC
CDR3aa: CASSPPNLYEQYF

abundance: .
j_gene: TRBJ2-7
v_gene: TRBV10-3
d_gene: TRBD1
CDR3nt: TGTGCCATCAGTGAGTCCGTATCTAAAACAGGGGGCGCTTCCTACGAGCAGTACTTC
CDR3aa: CAISESVSKTGGASYEQYF

abundance: .
j_gene: TRBJ1-1
v_gene: TRBV19
d_gene: .
CDR3nt: TGTGCCAGTAGCCCCTTGCAAAAGGAGTTTGGCACTGAAGCTTTCTTT
CDR3aa: CASSPLQKEFGTEAFF

abundance: once
j_gene: TRBJ2-5
v_gene: TRBV27
d_gene: .
CDR3nt: TGTGCCAGCAGTCCTCCAGGCGGGACCCAGTACTTC
CDR3aa: CASSPPGGTQYF

abundance: .
j_gene: TRBJ1-1
v_gene: TRBV5-6
d_gene: .
CDR3nt: TGTGCCAGCAGCTTGAGCACTGAAGCTTTCTTT
CDR3aa: CASSLSTEAFF

abundance: .
j_gene: TRBJ2-5
v_gene: TRBV2
d_gene: .
CDR3nt: TGTGCCAGCAGTGCTTGGCTACAAGAGACCCAGTACTTC
CDR3aa: CASSAWLQETQYF

abundance: .
j_gene: TRBJ1-1
v_gene: TRBV29-1
d_gene: .
CDR3nt: TGCAGCGTGCAGGCGATTCCTGGGGAGGGGAGCACTGAAGCTTTCTTT
CDR3aa: CSVQAIPGEGSTEAFF

abundance: .
j_gene: TRBJ2-7
v_gene: TRBV5-1
d_gene: .
CDR3nt: TGCGCCAGCAGCCTCGGGGGACTCTACGAGCAGTACTTC
CDR3aa: CASSLGGLYEQYF

abundance: .
j_gene: TRBJ2-7
v_gene: TRBV30
d_gene: .
CDR3nt: TGTGCCTGGAGTGTTTGGGACGGTGCCTACGAGCAGTACTTC
CDR3aa: CAWSVWDGAYEQYF

abundance: .
j_gene: TRBJ2-1
v_gene: TRBV27
d_gene: .
CDR3nt: TGTGCCAGCAGTAACGGACTATCCTCCTACAATGAGCAGTTCTTC
CDR3aa: CASSNGLSSYNEQFF

abundance: .
j_gene: TRBJ1-2
v_gene: TRBV6-1
d_gene: .
CDR3nt: TGTGCCAGCAGTGAAACAGGCACTCACTATGGCTACACCTTC
CDR3aa: CASSETGTHYGYTF

abundance: .
j_gene: TRBJ1-5
v_gene: TRBV6-1
d_gene: .
CDR3nt: TGTGCCAGCCCCGAAAGCAGGGGAGAGGGTCAGCCCCAGCATTTT
CDR3aa: CASPESRGEGQPQHF